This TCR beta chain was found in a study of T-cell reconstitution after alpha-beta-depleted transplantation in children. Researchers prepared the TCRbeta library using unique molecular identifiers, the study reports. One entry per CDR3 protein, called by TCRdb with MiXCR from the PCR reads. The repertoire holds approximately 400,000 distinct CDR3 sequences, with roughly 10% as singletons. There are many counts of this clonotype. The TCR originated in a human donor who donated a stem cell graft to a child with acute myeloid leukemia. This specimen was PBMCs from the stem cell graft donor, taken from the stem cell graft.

CDR3 protein: CASKGVTGYYGYTF. CDR3 DNA: TGTGCCAGCAAAGGCGTGACAGGGTACTATGGCTACACCTTC. The gene calls are TRBV4-2 and TRBJ1-2, with 7 nucleotides matching TRBD1. The CDR3 contains 14 residues. V gave up 7 bases and J gave up 3 bases; unmatched junction bases: 8. Per the germline V gene, CDR1 is LGHNA and CDR2 is YNFKEQ.